Listed here are 11 T cell receptor beta chains from one sample, sequenced in a study of T cell changes during pregnancy in multiple sclerosis. Generated by immunoSEQ multiplex PCR, the TCRdb table keeps only in-frame clones and is missing some. The sample records some 77,000 clones, around 90% being singletons. Sequencing was performed on CD4+ T cells from peripheral blood mononuclear cells, taken before pregnancy. These receptors came from a female donor with multiple sclerosis, enrolled in a pregnancy study.

The chain uses TRBV18 and TRBJ2-7; TRBD2 might be the D (6 bases). V was clipped by 3 bases and J by 5 bases, with 17 bases between them. In germline, CDR1 is KGHSH, CDR2 LQKENI. The CDR3 loop spans 15 amino acids. The CDR3 protein is CASSPGLQDVDEQYF. Written as DNA, the CDR3 is TGTGCCAGCTCACCGGGACTCCAGGACGTGGACGAGCAGTACTTC.

The chain combines TRBV23-1 with TRBJ1-5, with 11 bases matching TRBD1. TRBV23-1 is designated an ORF whose function remains uncertain. The CDR3 has 20 amino acids. With 3 bases clipped from V and 2 bases from J, the junction kept 15 bases outside the gene matches. CDR3 nucleotide sequence: TGCGCCAGCAGTCACGACTCTCCGGGACAGGGGGAATCGCGCAATCAGCCCCAGCATTTT. The encoded protein is CASSHDSPGQGESRNQPQHF.

V and J are TRBV4-2 and TRBJ2-1; 9 nucleotides line up with TRBD1. This CDR3 is built from 15 residues. With V trimmed by 1 base and J by 5 bases, 3 bases remained unmatched. CDR1 is LGHNA, CDR2 YNFKEQ, per germline. The CDR3 loop is CASSQVQGAHNEQFF. CDR3 in DNA: TGTGCCAGCAGCCAAGTACAGGGGGCGCACAATGAGCAGTTCTTC.

For the CDR3, the DNA is TGTGCCAGCAGTTCCCCAGGGGTCGAGCAGTACTTC. Translating it yields CASSSPGVEQYF. The V call is TRBV6-5, the J call TRBJ2-7; the D gene is possibly TRBD1 (6 bases). Per germline, CDR1 MNHEY and CDR2 SVGAGI. The CDR3 covers 12 residues. V shed 4 bases and J shed 6 bases, with 10 bases lying between them.

This rearrangement joins TRBV27 to TRBJ2-3, with a weak D call TRBD2 (6 bases). V lost 7 bases and J lost 2, with 19 bases in between. The CDR3 has 16 amino acids. From germline, CDR1 is MNHEY and CDR2 SMNVEV (reference sequence). CDR3 nucleotide sequence: TGTGCCAGCACTACCCTGGTTAGCGGAAACACAGATACGCAGTATTTT. It codes for CASTTLVSGNTDTQYF.

The CDR3 nucleotides are TGTGCCAGCAGCTTAGATCCAAGCCCCGGCACTGAAGCTTTCTTT. Translation gives CASSLDPSPGTEAFF. The chain has TRBV11-3 and TRBJ1-1; no clear D. The germline gives CDR1 SGHNT, CDR2 YENEEA. This CDR3 is 15 amino acids long. V was shortened by 0 bases and J by 4 bases, with 12 bases between the two germline ends.

The J gene is TRBJ2-1, the V gene TRBV27; 10 bases are a match to TRBD2. This CDR3 is 15 amino acids long. The V and J ends lost 7 bases and 8 bases, in that order; junction bases with no gene match: 11. Germline lookup yields CDR1 MNHEY and CDR2 SMNVEV (reference sequence). The CDR3 coding sequence is TGTGCCAGCACCCGGCGGCTAGCGGGAGTTGATGAGCAGTTCTTC. It codes for CASTRRLAGVDEQFF.

This sequence joins TRBV10-3 and TRBJ1-2; 7 bases agree with TRBD1. After removal of 6 bases from V and 4 bases from J, the junction contained 8 bases not matched to a gene. The CDR3 covers 14 residues. Per germline, CDR1 ENHRY and CDR2 SYGVKD. DNA for the CDR3: TGTGCCATCAGAGCCACAGGGGACGGCTATGGCTACACCTTC. Residues: CAIRATGDGYGYTF.

The genes are TRBV9 and TRBJ2-1; 7 bases fit TRBD2. The CDR3 contains 15 residues. V dropped 0 bases and J dropped 4; count of bases not matched to a gene: 4. The germline CDR1 and CDR2 sequences are SGDLS and YYNGEE. Here the CDR3 reads CASSVESGVYNEQFF. The CDR3 DNA sequence: TGTGCCAGCAGCGTAGAAAGCGGGGTTTACAATGAGCAGTTCTTC.

The chain recombines TRBV5-1 with TRBJ1-4; a possible D gene is TRBD1 (6 bases). The CDR3 is made up of 17 amino acids. Between the trimmed V and J ends, which lost 0 bases and 3 bases, there was a span of 15 bases. CDR1 is SGHRS, CDR2 YFSETQ, per germline. CDR3 coding DNA: TGCGCCAGCAGCTTGGAAGGGTGGACAGCATCTAATGAAAAACTGTTTTTT. Its translation is CASSLEGWTASNEKLFF.

V gene TRBV5-1 combines with J gene TRBJ2-5; 7 nucleotides agree with TRBD2. The CDR3 is 16 residues long. The germline V gene has CDR1 SGHRS and CDR2 YFSETQ. V was pared by 4 bases and J by 3 bases, with 12 bases of the junction left unmatched. CDR3 protein: CASSLEVRTSKETQYF. The CDR3 DNA reads as TGCGCCAGCAGCCTGGAGGTCAGGACTAGTAAAGAGACCCAGTACTTC.